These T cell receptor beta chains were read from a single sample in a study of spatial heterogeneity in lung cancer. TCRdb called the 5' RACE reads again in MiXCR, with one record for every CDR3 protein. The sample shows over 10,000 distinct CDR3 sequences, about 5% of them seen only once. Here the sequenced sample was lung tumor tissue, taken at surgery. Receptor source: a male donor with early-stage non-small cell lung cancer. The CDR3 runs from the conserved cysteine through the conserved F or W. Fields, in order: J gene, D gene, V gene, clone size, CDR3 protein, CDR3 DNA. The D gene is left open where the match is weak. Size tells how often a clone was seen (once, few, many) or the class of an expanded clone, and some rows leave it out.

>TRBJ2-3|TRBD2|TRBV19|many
CASSMETSGTDTQYF
TGTGCCAGTAGTATGGAGACTAGCGGCACAGATACGCAGTATTTT
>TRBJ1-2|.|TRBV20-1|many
CSARARGLTGDGYTF
TGCAGTGCTAGAGCTAGGGGCCTTACGGGAGATGGCTACACCTTC
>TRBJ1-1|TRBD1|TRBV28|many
CASSPTGVGMNTEAFF
TGTGCCAGCAGTCCCACAGGGGTAGGGATGAACACTGAAGCTTTCTTT
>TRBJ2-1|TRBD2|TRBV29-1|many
CSVDGGTSNEQFF
TGCAGCGTTGACGGCGGGACTAGCAATGAGCAGTTCTTC
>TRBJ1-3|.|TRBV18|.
CASSPQGTSGNTIYF
TGTGCCAGCTCGCCCCAGGGCACCTCTGGAAACACCATATATTTT
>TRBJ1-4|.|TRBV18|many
CASSPYPPGTNEKLFF
TGTGCCAGCTCACCATATCCCCCGGGAACTAATGAAAAACTGTTTTTT
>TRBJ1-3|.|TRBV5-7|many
CASIDPSGNTIYF
TGTGCCAGTATCGACCCCTCTGGAAACACCATATATTTT
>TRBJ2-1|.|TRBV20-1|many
CSAIYRFSEQFF
TGCAGTGCTATATACAGGTTCAGTGAGCAGTTCTTC
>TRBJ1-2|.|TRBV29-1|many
CSVESGGYGYTF
TGCAGCGTTGAAAGCGGGGGGTACGGCTACACCTTC
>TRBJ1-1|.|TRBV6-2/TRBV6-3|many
CASTLQGHTEAFF
TGTGCCAGCACCCTGCAAGGGCACACTGAAGCTTTCTTT
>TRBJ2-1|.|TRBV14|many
CASRQRGSSYNEQFF
TGTGCCAGCAGACAAAGGGGAAGCTCCTACAATGAGCAGTTCTTC
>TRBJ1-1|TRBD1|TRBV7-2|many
CASSRRQGLAFF
TGTGCCAGCAGCCGACGACAGGGTTTGGCTTTCTTT